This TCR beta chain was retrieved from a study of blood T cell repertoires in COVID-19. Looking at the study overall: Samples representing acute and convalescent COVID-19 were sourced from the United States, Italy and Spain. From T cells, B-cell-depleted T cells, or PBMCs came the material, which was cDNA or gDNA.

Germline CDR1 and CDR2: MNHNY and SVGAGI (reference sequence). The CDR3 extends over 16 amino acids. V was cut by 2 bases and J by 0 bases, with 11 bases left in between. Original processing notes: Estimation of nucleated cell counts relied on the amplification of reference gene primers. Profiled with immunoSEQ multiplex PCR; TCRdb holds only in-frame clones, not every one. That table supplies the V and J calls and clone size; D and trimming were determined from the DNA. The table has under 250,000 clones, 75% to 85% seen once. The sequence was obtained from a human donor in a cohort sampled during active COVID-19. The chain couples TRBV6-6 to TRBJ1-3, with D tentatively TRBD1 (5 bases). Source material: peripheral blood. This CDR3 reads CASSYVQGASGNTIYF. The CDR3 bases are TGTGCCAGCAGTTACGTCCAGGGCGCCTCTGGAAACACCATATATTTT.